This TCR beta chain derives from a study of OX40 agonist ivuxolimab in advanced cancers. Across the study: Patient treatment consisted of intravenous ivuxolimab administration every 2 weeks at 0.01 to 10 mg/kg. Every patient in dose escalation had hepatocellular carcinoma, melanoma, renal cell or head and neck cancer.

Trimming took 3 bases from V and 1 from J, leaving 7 bases between them. The CDR3 spans 14 residues. Germline CDR1 LNHDA, CDR2 SQIVND (reference sequence). The method was immunoSEQ multiplex PCR; TCRdb's version includes in-frame clones alone and lacks a portion of them. The sample lists about 120,000 clones, about 93% occurring once. This rearrangement joins TRBV19 to TRBJ1-5; D ambiguous. The sample was CD4+ or CD8+ T cells sorted from blood, taken in a trial of the OX40 agonist ivuxolimab. The receptor was derived from an adult with an advanced solid tumor such as melanoma, head and neck, liver or kidney cancer. The CDR3 loop reads CASSISHSNQPQHF. DNA for the CDR3: TGTGCCAGTAGTATTAGCCACAGCAATCAGCCCCAGCATTTT.